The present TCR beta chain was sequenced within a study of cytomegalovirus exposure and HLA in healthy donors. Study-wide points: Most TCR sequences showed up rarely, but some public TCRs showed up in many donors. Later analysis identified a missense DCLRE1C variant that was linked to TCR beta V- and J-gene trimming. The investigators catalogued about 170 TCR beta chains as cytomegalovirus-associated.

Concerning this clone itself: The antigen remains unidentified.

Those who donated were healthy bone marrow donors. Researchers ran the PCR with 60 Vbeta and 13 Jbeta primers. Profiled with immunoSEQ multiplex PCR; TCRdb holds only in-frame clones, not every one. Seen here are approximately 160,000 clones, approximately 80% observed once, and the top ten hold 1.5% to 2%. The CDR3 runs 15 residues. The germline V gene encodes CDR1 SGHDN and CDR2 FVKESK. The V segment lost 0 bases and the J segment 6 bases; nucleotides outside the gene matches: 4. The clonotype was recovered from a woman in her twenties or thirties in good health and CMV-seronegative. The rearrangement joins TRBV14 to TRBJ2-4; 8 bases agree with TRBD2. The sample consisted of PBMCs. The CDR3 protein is CASSQESSGLNIQYF. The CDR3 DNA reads TGTGCCAGCAGCCAAGAATCTAGCGGGTTAAACATTCAGTACTTC.